This TCR beta chain was identified in a study of OX40 agonist ivuxolimab in advanced cancers. Study details: Partial responses were seen in three patients, one with hepatocellular carcinoma and two with cutaneous melanoma.

The data were produced by immunoSEQ multiplex PCR, yet TCRdb's version contains in-frame clones alone and is incomplete. The sample has about 68,000 clones, over 75% seen once. Study-wide points: On average, CD8+ T cells showed a greater number of expanded clones than CD4+. Clonal expansion from baseline to week 6 occurred in both CD4+ and CD8+ T cells. Specificity for antigen went undetermined in the expanded peripheral T cells.

Between the trimmed V and J ends, which lost 3 bases and 9 bases, there was a span of 12 bases. The germline gives CDR1 LNHDA, CDR2 SQIVND (reference sequence). This CDR3 is 13 amino acids long. Comment on this clone: Its antigen is unknown.

The sequencing here drew on CD4+ or CD8+ T cells sorted from blood, taken in a trial of the OX40 agonist ivuxolimab. The V gene is TRBV19, the J gene TRBJ1-5; D is uncertain. The sequence was collected from an adult with an advanced solid tumor such as melanoma, head and neck, liver or kidney cancer. For the CDR3, the DNA is TGTGCCAGTAGTATTACCCATCTTGGGCCCCAGCATTTT. Its protein is CASSITHLGPQHF.